This is a list of T cell receptor beta chains from one sample in a study of OX40 agonist ivuxolimab in advanced cancers. Clones were sequenced by immunoSEQ multiplex PCR, and TCRdb holds only the in-frame ones, with some missing. This sample has around 64,000 clones, with 75% to 90% found just once. Sample: CD4+ or CD8+ T cells sorted from blood, taken in a trial of the OX40 agonist ivuxolimab. All receptors derive from an adult with an advanced solid tumor such as melanoma, head and neck, liver or kidney cancer. Both conserved end residues are part of each CDR3. The D gene is left open where the match is weak. Size tells how often a clone was seen (once, few, many) or the class of an expanded clone, and some rows leave it out.

TRBJ2-7 TRBV5-1 . . CASSSGTRTGEQYF TGCGCCAGCAGCTCTGGGACGCGAACCGGCGAGCAGTACTTC
TRBJ1-2 TRBV7-2 few TRBD1 CASSFDREDGYTF TGTGCCAGCAGCTTTGACAGGGAGGATGGCTACACCTTC
TRBJ2-7 TRBV5-1 . . CASSAVGASSYEQYF TGCGCCAGCAGCGCCGTAGGGGCAAGCTCCTACGAGCAGTACTTC
TRBJ1-2 TRBV29-1 once TRBD1 CSVVAGGDGYTF TGCAGCGTTGTAGCAGGGGGCGATGGCTACACCTTC
TRBJ1-2 TRBV5-5 . TRBD1 CASSSQGANYGYTF TGTGCCAGCAGCTCACAGGGGGCTAACTATGGCTACACCTTC
TRBJ1-2 TRBV7-2 . . CASSSTGNYGYTF TGTGCCAGCAGCTCTACAGGGAACTATGGCTACACCTTC
TRBJ2-3 TRBV30 . TRBD2 CAWSHPGLAGGRATDTQYF TGTGCCTGGAGTCATCCGGGACTAGCGGGGGGGCGGGCCACAGATACGCAGTATTTT
TRBJ2-1 TRBV11-3 . . CASSFDQYNEQFF TGTGCCAGCAGCTTTGACCAGTACAATGAGCAGTTCTTC
TRBJ1-5 TRBV5-1 few . CASSRDTGGGEPQHF TGCGCCAGCAGCAGAGACACAGGTGGGGGGGAGCCCCAGCATTTT
TRBJ2-5 TRBV9 once TRBD1 CASSPQGEQETQYF TGTGCCAGCAGCCCCCAGGGGGAGCAAGAGACCCAGTACTTC
TRBJ2-1 TRBV6-6 . . CASSYLEGNEQFF TGTGCCAGCAGTTACCTGGAGGGGAATGAGCAGTTCTTC
TRBJ1-2 TRBV19 . . CASSIVGHTSSGYTF TGTGCCAGTAGTATAGTCGGGCATACGTCCTCTGGCTACACCTTC
TRBJ2-5 TRBV18 . . CASSPPRQALQETQYF TGTGCCAGCTCACCACCGAGGCAGGCCCTCCAAGAGACCCAGTACTTC
TRBJ1-6 TRBV25-1 . . CASSDWSSYNSPLHF TGTGCCAGCAGTGATTGGAGCTCCTATAATTCACCCCTCCACTTT
TRBJ1-1 TRBV11-2 . . CASSLDGDWAFF TGTGCCAGCAGCTTAGATGGGGATTGGGCTTTCTTT
TRBJ2-2 TRBV2 . . CASSESGAQNTGELFF TGTGCCAGCAGTGAGTCGGGGGCGCAAAACACCGGGGAGCTGTTTTTT
TRBJ1-1 TRBV19 . . CASSIGQAAEAFF TGTGCCAGTAGTATAGGACAGGCCGCTGAAGCTTTCTTT
TRBJ1-3 TRBV4-1 . . CASSQVRSQELSGNTIYF TGCGCCAGCAGCCAAGTTCGGTCACAAGAGCTCTCTGGAAACACCATATATTTT